This TCR beta chain was captured by sequencing in a study of metastatic and nonmetastatic thyroid tumors. This clone was detected ten times or more. The same CDR3 can be traced to other DNA sequences in this sample. There were no patients who had received any treatment before thyroid surgery. Using MiXCR, TCRdb reanalyzed the PCR reads. The sample lists some 10,000 clones; roughly 28% were seen once. The sequence derives from a male donor with papillary thyroid cancer or a benign thyroid nodule (not recorded which). Some clones in this sample may be carry-over from other donors' samples. The specimen was tumor tissue.

CDR3 sequence (DNA): TGCGCCAGCAGTACCCTGGGAGGGAACATTCAGTACTTC. This gives the protein CASSTLGGNIQYF. This chain links TRBV10-2 with TRBJ2-4; 7 bases are a match to TRBD2. The CDR3 runs 13 residues. Germline CDR1 and CDR2: WSHSY and SAAADI. J gave up 7 bases and V 5 bases, and 5 bases lay outside the gene matches.